This T cell receptor (beta chain) emerged from a study of blood T cell repertoires in COVID-19. The CDR3 has 19 residues. Germline CDR1 reads SEHNR; CDR2 reads FQNEAQ (reference sequence). Trimming cost V 5 bases and J 8 bases, with 31 bases left between them. Measured with immunoSEQ multiplex PCR; TCRdb has only the in-frame clones, and not every one. This sample has under 75,000 clones; around 82% occur once, and the top ten carry about 6.7%. This clone was seen only once. The sample comprised peripheral blood. J is TRBJ2-1 and V is TRBV7-9, with a weak D call TRBD1 (7 bases). This TCR was recovered from a human donor in a cohort sampled during active COVID-19. DNA of the CDR3: TGTGCCAGCAGCCATACTAACAAGCCACCGCGGGCCAGGGGGGATGAGCAGTTCTTC. Its protein is CASSHTNKPPRARGDEQFF.